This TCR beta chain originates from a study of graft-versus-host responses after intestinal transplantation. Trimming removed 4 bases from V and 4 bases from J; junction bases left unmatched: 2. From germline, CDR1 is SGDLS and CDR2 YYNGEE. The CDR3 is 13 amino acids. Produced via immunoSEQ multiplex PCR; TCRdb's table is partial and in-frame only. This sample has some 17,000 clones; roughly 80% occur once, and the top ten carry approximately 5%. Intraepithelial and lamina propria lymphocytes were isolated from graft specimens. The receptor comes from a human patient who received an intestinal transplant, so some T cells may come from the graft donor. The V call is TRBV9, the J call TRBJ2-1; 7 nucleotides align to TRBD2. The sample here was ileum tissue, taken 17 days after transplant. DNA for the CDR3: TGTGCCAGCAGCCCGGGGGGATACAATGAGCAGTTCTTC. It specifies CASSPGGYNEQFF.